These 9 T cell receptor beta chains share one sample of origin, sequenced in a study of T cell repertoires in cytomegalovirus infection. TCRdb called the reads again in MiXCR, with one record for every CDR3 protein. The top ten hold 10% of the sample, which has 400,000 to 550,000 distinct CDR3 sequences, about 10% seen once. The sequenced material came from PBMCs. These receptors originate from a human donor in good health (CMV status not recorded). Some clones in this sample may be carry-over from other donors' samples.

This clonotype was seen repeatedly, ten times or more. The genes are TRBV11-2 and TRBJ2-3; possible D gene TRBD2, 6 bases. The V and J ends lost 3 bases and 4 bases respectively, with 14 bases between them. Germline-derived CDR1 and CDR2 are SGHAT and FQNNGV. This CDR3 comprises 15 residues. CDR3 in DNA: TGTGCCAGCAGCTTCGGCGGGAAGGTCGCAGATACGCAGTATTTT. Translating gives CASSFGGKVADTQYF.

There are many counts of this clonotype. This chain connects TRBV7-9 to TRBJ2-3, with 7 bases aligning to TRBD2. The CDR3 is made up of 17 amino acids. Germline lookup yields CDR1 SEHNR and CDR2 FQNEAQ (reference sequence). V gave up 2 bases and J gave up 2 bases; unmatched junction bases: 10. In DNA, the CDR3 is TGTGCCAGCAGCTTACCCCGTGGTAGCGGGTTCACAGATACGCAGTATTTT. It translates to CASSLPRGSGFTDTQYF. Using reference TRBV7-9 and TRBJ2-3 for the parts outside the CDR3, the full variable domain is DTGVSQNPRHKITKRGQNVTFRCDPISEHNRLYWYRQTLGQGPEFLTYFQNEAQLEKSRLLSDRFSAERPKGSFSTLEIQRTEQGDSAMYLCASSLPRGSGFTDTQYFGPGTRLTVL.

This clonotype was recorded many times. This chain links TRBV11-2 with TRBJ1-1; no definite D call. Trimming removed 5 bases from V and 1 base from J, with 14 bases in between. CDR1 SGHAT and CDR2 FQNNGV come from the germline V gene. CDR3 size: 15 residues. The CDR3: CASSLDRTPNTEAFF. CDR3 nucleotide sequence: TGTGCCAGCAGCCTGGACCGTACACCGAACACTGAAGCTTTCTTT.

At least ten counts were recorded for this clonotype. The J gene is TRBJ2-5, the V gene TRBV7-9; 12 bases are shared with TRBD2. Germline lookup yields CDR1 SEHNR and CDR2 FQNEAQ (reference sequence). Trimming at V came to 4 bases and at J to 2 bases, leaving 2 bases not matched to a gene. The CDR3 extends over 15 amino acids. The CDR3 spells CASSSSGGVQETQYF. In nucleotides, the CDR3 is TGTGCCAGCAGCTCTAGCGGGGGGGTTCAAGAGACCCAGTACTTC.

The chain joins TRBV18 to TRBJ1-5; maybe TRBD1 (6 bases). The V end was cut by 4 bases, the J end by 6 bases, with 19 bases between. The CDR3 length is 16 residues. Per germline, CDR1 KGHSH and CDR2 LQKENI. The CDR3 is CASSLLSGQGSQPQHF. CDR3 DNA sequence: TGTGCCAGCTCACTCCTTTCTGGCCAGGGGAGTCAGCCCCAGCATTTT.

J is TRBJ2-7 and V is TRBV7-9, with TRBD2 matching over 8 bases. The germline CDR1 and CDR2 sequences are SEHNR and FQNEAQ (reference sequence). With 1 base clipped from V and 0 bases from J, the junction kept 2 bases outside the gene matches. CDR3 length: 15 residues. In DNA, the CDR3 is TGTGCCAGCAGCTTAGAACGGGGGGGCTCCTACGAGCAGTACTTC. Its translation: CASSLERGGSYEQYF.

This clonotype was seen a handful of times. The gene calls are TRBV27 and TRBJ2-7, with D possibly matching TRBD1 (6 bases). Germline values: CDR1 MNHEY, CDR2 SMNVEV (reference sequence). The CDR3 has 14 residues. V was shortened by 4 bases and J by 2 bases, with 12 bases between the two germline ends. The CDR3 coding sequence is TGTGCCAGCAGTTCAGGGGCCGGCGCCTACGAGCAGTACTTC. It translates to CASSSGAGAYEQYF.

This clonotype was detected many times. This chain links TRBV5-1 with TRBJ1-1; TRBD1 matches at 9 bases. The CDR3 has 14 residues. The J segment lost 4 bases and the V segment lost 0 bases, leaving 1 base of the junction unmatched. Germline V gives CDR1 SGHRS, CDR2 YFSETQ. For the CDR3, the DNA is TGCGCCAGCAGCTTGGTGGGACAGGGCACTGAAGCTTTCTTT. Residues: CASSLVGQGTEAFF.

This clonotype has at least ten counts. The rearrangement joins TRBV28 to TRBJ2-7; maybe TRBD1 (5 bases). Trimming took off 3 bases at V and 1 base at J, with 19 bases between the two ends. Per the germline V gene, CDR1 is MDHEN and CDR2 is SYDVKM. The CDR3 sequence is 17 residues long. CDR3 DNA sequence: TGTGCCAGCAGTTTTTTGAGTCGGTCAGGGTATTCCTACGAGCAGTACTTC. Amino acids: CASSFLSRSGYSYEQYF.